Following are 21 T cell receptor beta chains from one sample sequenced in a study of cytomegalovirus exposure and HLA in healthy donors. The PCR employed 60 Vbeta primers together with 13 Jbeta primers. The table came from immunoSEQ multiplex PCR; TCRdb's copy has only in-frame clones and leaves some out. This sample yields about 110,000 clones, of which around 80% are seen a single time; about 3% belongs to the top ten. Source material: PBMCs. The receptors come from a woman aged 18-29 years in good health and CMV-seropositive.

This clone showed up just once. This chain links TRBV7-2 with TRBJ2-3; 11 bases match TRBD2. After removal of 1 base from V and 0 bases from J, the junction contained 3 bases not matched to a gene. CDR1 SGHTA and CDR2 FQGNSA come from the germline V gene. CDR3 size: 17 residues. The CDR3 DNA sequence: TGTGCCAGCAGCTTAGTGGGGACTAGCGGAAGCACAGATACGCAGTATTTT. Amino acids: CASSLVGTSGSTDTQYF.

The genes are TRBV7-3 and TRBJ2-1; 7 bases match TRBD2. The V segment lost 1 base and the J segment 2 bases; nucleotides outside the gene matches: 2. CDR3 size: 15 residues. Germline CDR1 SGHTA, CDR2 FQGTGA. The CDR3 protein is CASSLKRGTYNEQFF. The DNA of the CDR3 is TGTGCCAGCAGCTTAAAGCGGGGAACCTACAATGAGCAGTTCTTC.

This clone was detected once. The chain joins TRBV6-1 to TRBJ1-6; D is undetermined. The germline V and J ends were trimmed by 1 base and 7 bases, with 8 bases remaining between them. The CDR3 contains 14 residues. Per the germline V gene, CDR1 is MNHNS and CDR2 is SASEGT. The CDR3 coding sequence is TGTGCCAGCAGTGAAGGCGGGCTAAATTCACCCCTCCACTTT. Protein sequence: CASSEGGLNSPLHF.

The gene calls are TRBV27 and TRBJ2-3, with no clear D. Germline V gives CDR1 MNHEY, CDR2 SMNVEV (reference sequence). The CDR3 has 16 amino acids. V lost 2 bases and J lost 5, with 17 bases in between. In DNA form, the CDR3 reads TGTGCCAGCAGTTTAATCGGGTTCCCCCACATAGATACGCAGTATTTT. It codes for CASSLIGFPHIDTQYF.

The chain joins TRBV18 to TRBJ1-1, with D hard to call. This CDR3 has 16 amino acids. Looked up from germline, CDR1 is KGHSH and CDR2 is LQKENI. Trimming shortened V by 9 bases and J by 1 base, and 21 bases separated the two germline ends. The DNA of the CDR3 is TGTGCCAGTTCCGCTCAAACTTTAGGAGAGAACACTGAAGCTTTCTTT. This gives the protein CASSAQTLGENTEAFF.

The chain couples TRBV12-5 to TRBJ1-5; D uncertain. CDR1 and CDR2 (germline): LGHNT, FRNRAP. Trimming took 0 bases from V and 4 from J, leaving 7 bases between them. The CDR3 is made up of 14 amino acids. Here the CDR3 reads CASGLVSQNQPQHF. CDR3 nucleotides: TGTGCTAGTGGTTTGGTATCCCAGAATCAGCCCCAGCATTTT. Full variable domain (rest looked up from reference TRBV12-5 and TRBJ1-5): DARVTQTPRHKVTEMGQEVTMRCQPILGHNTVFWYRQTMMQGLELLAYFRNRAPLDDSGMPKDRFSAEMPDATLATLKIQPSEPRDSAVYFCASGLVSQNQPQHFGDGTRLSIL.

DNA for the CDR3: TGTGCCAGCAGCCAGACAGGGGCGCAAGAGACCCAGTACTTC. It is translated as CASSQTGAQETQYF. The V and J genes are TRBV7-8 and TRBJ2-5, with TRBD1 identical over 8 bases. J lost 2 bases, V lost 5 bases, and 4 bases had no gene match. There are 14 residues in the CDR3. The germline CDR1 and CDR2 sequences are SGHVS and FQNEAQ. The variable domain in full, completed from reference TRBV7-8 and TRBJ2-5, reads GAGVSQSPRYKVAKRGQDVALRCDPISGHVSLFWYQQALGQGPEFLTYFQNEAQLDKSGLPSDRFFAERPEGSVSTLKIQRTQQEDSAVYLCASSQTGAQETQYFGPGTRLLVL.

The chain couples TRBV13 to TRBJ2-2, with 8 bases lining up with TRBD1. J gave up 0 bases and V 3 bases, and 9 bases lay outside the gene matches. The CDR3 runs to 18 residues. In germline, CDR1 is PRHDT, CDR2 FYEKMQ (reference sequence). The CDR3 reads CASSLRTGINSNTGELFF. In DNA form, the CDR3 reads TGTGCCAGCAGCTTGCGGACAGGGATAAACTCGAACACCGGGGAGCTGTTTTTT.

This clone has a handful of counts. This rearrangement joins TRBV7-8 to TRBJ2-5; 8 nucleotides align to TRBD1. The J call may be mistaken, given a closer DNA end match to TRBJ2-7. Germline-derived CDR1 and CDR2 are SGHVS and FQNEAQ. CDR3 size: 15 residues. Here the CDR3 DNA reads TGTGCCAGCAGCCCTGACAGGGGCCCCTCCTACGAGCAGTACTTC. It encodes CASSPDRGPSYEQYF.

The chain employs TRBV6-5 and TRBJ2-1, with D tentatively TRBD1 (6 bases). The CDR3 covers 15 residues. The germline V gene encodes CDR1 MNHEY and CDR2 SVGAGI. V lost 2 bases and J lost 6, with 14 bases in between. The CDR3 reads CASSYGTPRTNEQFF. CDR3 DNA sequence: TGTGCCAGCAGTTACGGGACACCTAGAACCAATGAGCAGTTCTTC.

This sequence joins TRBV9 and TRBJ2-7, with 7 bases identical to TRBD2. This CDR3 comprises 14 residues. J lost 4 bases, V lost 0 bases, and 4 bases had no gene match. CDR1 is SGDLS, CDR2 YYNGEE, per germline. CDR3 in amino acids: CASSVGSSGYEQYF. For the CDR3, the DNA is TGTGCCAGCAGCGTAGGTTCTAGCGGTTACGAGCAGTACTTC.

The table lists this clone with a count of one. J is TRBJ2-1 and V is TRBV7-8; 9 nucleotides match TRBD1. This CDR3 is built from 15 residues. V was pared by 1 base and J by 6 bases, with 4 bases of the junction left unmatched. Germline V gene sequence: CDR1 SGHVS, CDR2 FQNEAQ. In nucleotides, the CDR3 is TGTGCCAGCAGCTTAGACAGGGGGCTGGGCAATGAGCAGTTCTTC. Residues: CASSLDRGLGNEQFF. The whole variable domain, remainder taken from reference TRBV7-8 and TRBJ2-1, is GAGVSQSPRYKVAKRGQDVALRCDPISGHVSLFWYQQALGQGPEFLTYFQNEAQLDKSGLPSDRFFAERPEGSVSTLKIQRTQQEDSAVYLCASSLDRGLGNEQFFGPGTRLTVL.

The CDR3 reads CAHAGQGGTEAFF. The CDR3 region has the DNA TGTGCCCACGCCGGCCAGGGCGGCACTGAAGCTTTCTTT. The V call is TRBV30, the J call TRBJ1-1; TRBD1 might be the D (5 bases). This CDR3 spans 13 amino acids. V lost 8 bases and J 4 bases, leaving 17 bases between the germline ends. Germline V gene data show CDR1 as GTSNPN and CDR2 as SVGIG (reference sequence). The whole variable domain, filled in from reference TRBV30 and TRBJ1-1, reads SQTIHQWPATLVQPVGSPLSLECTVEGTSNPNLYWYRQAAGRGLQLLFYSVGIGQISSEVPQNLSASRPQDRQFILSSKKLLLSDSGFYLCAHAGQGGTEAFFGQGTRLTVV.

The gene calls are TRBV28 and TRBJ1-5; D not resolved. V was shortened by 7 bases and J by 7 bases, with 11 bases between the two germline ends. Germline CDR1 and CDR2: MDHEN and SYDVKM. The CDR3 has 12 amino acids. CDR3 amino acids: CASNRVLQPQHF. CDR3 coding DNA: TGTGCCAGCAATCGGGTGTTACAGCCCCAGCATTTT.

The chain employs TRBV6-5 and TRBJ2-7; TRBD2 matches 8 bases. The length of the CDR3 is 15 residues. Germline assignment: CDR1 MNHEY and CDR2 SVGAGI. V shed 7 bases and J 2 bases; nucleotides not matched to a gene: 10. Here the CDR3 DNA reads TGTGCCAGCATGCCCTGGGGGGGACTAGCCTACGAGCAGTACTTC. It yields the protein CASMPWGGLAYEQYF.

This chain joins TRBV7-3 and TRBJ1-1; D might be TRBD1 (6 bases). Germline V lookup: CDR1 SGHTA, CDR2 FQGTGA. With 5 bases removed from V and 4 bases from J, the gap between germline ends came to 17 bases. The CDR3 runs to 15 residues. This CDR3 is CASSRLGGAGTEAFF. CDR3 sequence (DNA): TGTGCCAGCAGCAGACTGGGGGGGGCTGGCACTGAAGCTTTCTTT.

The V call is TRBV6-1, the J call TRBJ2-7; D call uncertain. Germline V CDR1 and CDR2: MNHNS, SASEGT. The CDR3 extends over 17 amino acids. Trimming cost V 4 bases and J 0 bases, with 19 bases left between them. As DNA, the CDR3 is TGTGCCAGCAGTGGATCCGGCGGAACACCGAGCTCCTACGAGCAGTACTTC. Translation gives CASSGSGGTPSSYEQYF.

CDR3 coding DNA: TGTGCCAGCAGCGTAGACGGGGTAGTAGGCTACACCTTC. It specifies CASSVDGVVGYTF. J is TRBJ1-2 and V is TRBV9; D gene unclear. This CDR3 has 13 residues. V was clipped by 0 bases and J by 8 bases, with 11 bases between them. Germline V lookup: CDR1 SGDLS, CDR2 YYNGEE.

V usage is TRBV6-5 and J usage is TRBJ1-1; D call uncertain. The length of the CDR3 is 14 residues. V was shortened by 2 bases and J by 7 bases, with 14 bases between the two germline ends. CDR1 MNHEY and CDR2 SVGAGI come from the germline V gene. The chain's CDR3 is CASSYLPGRGEAFF. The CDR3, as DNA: TGTGCCAGCAGTTACCTCCCGGGGAGAGGTGAAGCTTTCTTT.

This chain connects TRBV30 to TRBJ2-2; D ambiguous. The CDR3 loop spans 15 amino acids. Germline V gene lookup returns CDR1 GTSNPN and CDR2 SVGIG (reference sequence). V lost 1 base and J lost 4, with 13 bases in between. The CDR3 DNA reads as TGTGCCTGGAGTGCTAGACGGTCGAGCACCGGGGAGCTGTTTTTT. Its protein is CAWSARRSSTGELFF.

The CDR3 bases are TGTGCCAGCAGCTTAGCGGGAGCAAGTGACAATGAGCAGTTCTTC. Its translation: CASSLAGASDNEQFF. The chain is built from TRBV13 and TRBJ2-1; D is perhaps TRBD2 (6 bases). Germline V gene lookup returns CDR1 PRHDT and CDR2 FYEKMQ (reference sequence). V gave up 1 base and J gave up 5 bases, with 12 bases separating them. The CDR3 sequence is 15 residues long.